Listed below are T cell receptor beta chains from one sample, sequenced in a study of PD-L1 blockade in urothelial cancer. The table came from immunoSEQ multiplex PCR; TCRdb's copy has only in-frame clones and leaves some out. The profile shows tens of thousands of clones, roughly 80% of them singletons. This specimen was PBMCs, taken around atezolizumab (anti-PD-L1) treatment. These TCRs come from a man between 65 and 80 years old with urothelial cancer. Each CDR3 is given with its conserved first and last residue.

j_gene,v_gene,CDR3aa
TRBJ1-5,TRBV28,CASSLEAPGNQPQHF
TRBJ2-5,TRBV7-2,CASSSSEGRRSLEGTQYF
TRBJ2-5,TRBV6-6,CASAPPGTSGSGAQYF
TRBJ1-1,TRBV29-1,CSGEGMNTEAFF
TRBJ1-2,TRBV7-2,CASSWGQGYRGYTF
TRBJ1-1,TRBV7-9,CASSSQGNTEAFF
TRBJ1-1,TRBV5-8,CASSLGQGTGEAFF
TRBJ2-3,TRBV11-1,CASSLVGPGDTQYF
TRBJ1-1,TRBV7-2,CASSLGPTMNTEAFF
TRBJ2-7,TRBV15,CATSRDTGGEQYF
TRBJ1-2,TRBV19,CASSVIQGRSNYGYTF
TRBJ2-1,TRBV14,CASSQVQGAANEQFF
TRBJ2-1,TRBV29-1,CSVRGLNYNEQFF
TRBJ2-1,TRBV5-1,CASSYAGTGGVEQFF
TRBJ1-5,TRBV7-8,CASSERDTSLNQPQHF
TRBJ2-7,TRBV5-1,CASSRLGGTYEQYF
TRBJ1-1,TRBV18,CASSDSMNTEAFF
TRBJ2-7,TRBV7-2,CASSLEQGHEQYF
TRBJ2-1,TRBV12-5,CASGLVGGSSYNEQFF
TRBJ2-2,TRBV7-3,CASSLNALANTGELFF
TRBJ2-1,TRBV7-2,CASSPRRGYNEQFF
TRBJ1-5,TRBV6-1,CASSEYNQPQHF
TRBJ2-2,TRBV29-1,CSLWDSTGELFF
TRBJ1-1,TRBV7-8,CASRRRQDSTEAFF
TRBJ1-5,TRBV19,CASSMSRQGQPQHF
TRBJ2-3,TRBV5-4,CASSRDRGTDTQYF
TRBJ1-2,TRBV19,CASSIGPGGAYGYTF
TRBJ2-5,TRBV5-4,CASTRRGGGAQETQYF
TRBJ1-5,TRBV7-2,CASSLEQGNQPQHF
TRBJ2-7,TRBV30,CAWSVQGYEQYF
TRBJ2-2,TRBV7-9,CASSLLNTGELFF
TRBJ2-6,TRBV14,CASSQVPGSGANVLTF